A single sample is the source of the 29 T cell receptor beta chains below, sequenced in a study of blood T cells in healthy people across ages (dated by TCRdb to the mid-2010s). The library was prepared using 5' RACE. Sequencing relied on an Illumina HiSeq 2500. The second PCR ran for about 6 to 12 cycles and used a J-beta primer mix along with a sample-barcoded 5' primer. The raw public data were reprocessed by TCRdb itself: fastp quality trimming at Q25, MiXCR clonotype calling, in-frame beta chains only. Rows merge per CDR3 protein into single entries with the most common DNA and genes. The sample includes 1.5 million to 2 million distinct CDR3 sequences, with around 36% observed a single time. About 11% of the sample lies in the top ten. The sequenced sample consisted of blood. The receptors were sampled from a woman aged 25 to 39 in good health.

Note on this clonotype: At one of its ends the junction is not consistent with the germline gene, which may arise from a read error. The chain joins TRBV7-2 to TRBJ2-2; 13 bases are shared with TRBD2. Germline assignment: CDR1 SGHTA and CDR2 FQGNSA. The CDR3 extends over 16 amino acids. As DNA, the CDR3 is TGTGCCAGCAGCTCACGGACTAGCGGGAGTCCCGGGGAGCGGTTTTTT. Translated, it gives CASSSRTSGSPGERFF.

The chain carries TRBV11-2 and TRBJ2-7; D may match TRBD1 or TRBD2 (5 bases each). Trimming pared 5 bases from V and 6 bases from J, leaving 17 bases between. Per the germline V gene, CDR1 is SGHAT and CDR2 is FQNNGV. CDR3 length: 14 residues. CDR3 protein: CASSRGRAVVEQYF. CDR3 DNA: TGTGCCAGCAGCCGGGGACGGGCTGTTGTCGAGCAGTACTTC.

This clonotype was observed a few times. This sequence joins TRBV6-4 and TRBJ2-3, with no clear D. The germline CDR1 and CDR2 sequences are MRHNA and SNTAGT. Deletions cut 3 bases from V and 5 bases from J, with 15 bases between. This CDR3 contains 15 residues. CDR3 sequence (DNA): TGTGCCAGCAGTGAAGTTCTCTCCGATCTAGATACGCAGTATTTT. Amino acid sequence: CASSEVLSDLDTQYF.

This clonotype was seen a handful of times. This chain connects TRBV6-2 or TRBV6-3 to TRBJ2-7, with D hard to call. Per germline, CDR1 MNHEY and CDR2 SVGEGT. Trimming cost V 6 bases and J 2 bases, with 8 bases left between them. This CDR3 is 12 amino acids long. In DNA form, the CDR3 reads TGTGCCAGCAGAAGCGACCCCTACGAGCAGTACTTC. It translates to CASRSDPYEQYF.

The rearrangement links TRBV28 to TRBJ2-4; D tentatively fits TRBD1 or TRBD2 (5 bases each). Germline V lookup: CDR1 MDHEN, CDR2 SYDVKM. V was pared by 7 bases and J by 7 bases, with 17 bases between. This CDR3 spans 14 amino acids. The CDR3 nucleotides read TGTGCCAGCACCTCAATGGGGGTTGTTAACATTCAGTACTTC. Translation: CASTSMGVVNIQYF.

Concerning this clonotype itself: At one end, the junction sequence differs from germline, possibly due to a read error. The rearrangement links TRBV13 to TRBJ2-7, with 10 bases matching TRBD2. Germline V gene sequence: CDR1 PRHDT, CDR2 FYEKMQ (reference sequence). The CDR3 runs 16 residues. The CDR3 here is CANSSQGLAGDYEQYF. The CDR3 region has the DNA TGTGCCAACAGCTCACAGGGGCTAGCGGGAGATTACGAGCAGTACTTC. The full variable domain, rest sourced from reference TRBV13 and TRBJ2-7, is AAGVIQSPRHLIKEKRETATLKCYPIPRHDTVYWYQQGPGQDPQFLISFYEKMQSDKGSIPDRFSAQQFSDYHSELNMSSLELGDSALYFCANSSQGLAGDYEQYFGPGTRLTVT.

CDR3 amino acids: CSAGLLETQYF. CDR3 DNA: TGCAGTGCTGGACTCCTAGAGACCCAGTACTTC. V usage is TRBV20-1 and J usage is TRBJ2-5, with a tentative D call TRBD2 (5 bases). The ends were cut back, 5 bases at V and 4 bases at J, with 8 bases in the middle. From germline, CDR1 is DFQATT and CDR2 SNEGSKA (reference sequence). This CDR3 spans 11 amino acids.

This clonotype was seen repeatedly, ten times or more. V gene TRBV20-1 combines with J gene TRBJ2-7; D ambiguous. This CDR3 contains 15 residues. V shed 3 bases and J shed 1 base, with 16 bases lying between them. Per the germline V gene, CDR1 is DFQATT and CDR2 is SNEGSKA (reference sequence). The CDR3 reads CSASLRSSSSYEQYF. The CDR3 bases are TGCAGTGCTAGCCTAAGGTCCTCCTCATCCTACGAGCAGTACTTC.

This clonotype showed up just a few times. The genes are TRBV29-1 and TRBJ1-2; D is unresolved. The germline V gene has CDR1 SQVTM and CDR2 ANQGSEA. This CDR3 has 11 amino acids. V lost 7 bases, J lost 0 bases, and 6 bases lay in between. The CDR3 coding sequence is TGCAGCGGTATTTCTAACTATGGCTACACCTTC. Its protein is CSGISNYGYTF.

On this clonotype itself: The junction departs from germline at one end; a sequencing error may be responsible. The genes are TRBV20-1 and TRBJ2-5; no clear D. With the DNA end fitting TRBJ2-7 better, the J assignment may be wrong. Germline values: CDR1 DFQATT, CDR2 SNEGSKA (reference sequence). The CDR3 contains 14 residues. The CDR3 DNA reads TGCAGCGCTAGACCTGCCAGTAAGGACTACGAGCAGTACTTC. This encodes CSARPASKDYEQYF.

The V and J genes are TRBV28 and TRBJ2-5, with D hard to call. The CDR3 runs to 16 residues. Germline V lookup: CDR1 MDHEN, CDR2 SYDVKM. V lost 4 bases to trimming and J lost 5 bases, with 20 bases between them. In DNA, the CDR3 is TGTGCCAGCAGTTCCCCCTTAGCTAGGCTCAGTGAGACCCAGTACTTC. Translating it yields CASSSPLARLSETQYF. The variable domain in full, with the rest retrieved from reference TRBV28 and TRBJ2-5, is DVKVTQSSRYLVKRTGEKVFLECVQDMDHENMFWYRQDPGLGLRLIYFSYDVKMKEKGDIPEGYSVSREKKERFSLILESASTNQTSMYLCASSSPLARLSETQYFGPGTRLLVL.

The chain employs TRBV29-1 and TRBJ2-1, with 9 bases identical to TRBD2. V gave up 0 bases and J gave up 2 bases; unmatched junction bases: 11. Germline loops: CDR1 SQVTM, CDR2 ANQGSEA. CDR3 size: 18 residues. The CDR3 region has the DNA TGCAGCGTTGAAGAGGGGTCCTGGGGCGGGAGGGCCTACAATGAGCAGTTCTTC. Protein product: CSVEEGSWGGRAYNEQFF.

There are a few counts of this clonotype. This chain connects TRBV5-6 to TRBJ1-2, with a possible D match to TRBD1 (6 bases). The germline gives CDR1 SGHDT, CDR2 YYEEEE. Trimming stripped 4 bases from V and 1 base from J, with 14 bases between. This CDR3 spans 15 amino acids. For the CDR3, the DNA is TGTGCCAGCAGCCTGAAGCCACAGGGTAACTATGGCTACACCTTC. As protein: CASSLKPQGNYGYTF.

The chain uses TRBV6-1 and TRBJ2-7, with 10 positions matching TRBD1. V lost 4 bases and J lost 5; bases outside the gene matches: 8. The CDR3 is 15 residues long. Germline values: CDR1 MNHNS, CDR2 SASEGT. The CDR3 DNA reads as TGTGCCAGCAGTGCAAGACAGGGGGCTAACCACGAGCAGTACTTC. The encoded protein is CASSARQGANHEQYF.

This chain links TRBV10-3 with TRBJ2-5; D is possibly TRBD1 (5 bases). The J call may be incorrect, as the DNA end agrees better with TRBJ2-7. This CDR3 region has 13 residues. CDR1 is ENHRY and CDR2 is SYGVKD in the germline V gene. The CDR3 bases are TGTGCCATCAGTGATCCGGACACCTGCGAGCAGTACTTC. Residues: CAISDPDTCEQYF.

J is TRBJ2-1 and V is TRBV6-1; TRBD2 agrees at 10 bases. Germline values: CDR1 MNHNS, CDR2 SASEGT. V shed 2 bases and J 14 bases; nucleotides not matched to a gene: 6. This CDR3 has 13 amino acids. The CDR3 DNA reads as TGTGCCAGCAGTGAACAACTAGCGGGAAGAGAGTTCTTC. This translates into CASSEQLAGREFF.

This clonotype has a count of ten or more. The J gene is TRBJ2-7, the V gene TRBV15; D remains ambiguous. CDR1 is LNHNV, CDR2 YYDKDF, per germline (reference sequence). V lost 0 bases, J lost 0 bases, and 9 bases lay in between. This CDR3 has 15 residues. CDR3 nucleotides: TGTGCCACCAGCAGAGATTCGGTCAGCTCCTACGAGCAGTACTTC. Amino acid sequence: CATSRDSVSSYEQYF.

This clonotype was detected many times. J is TRBJ2-5 and V is TRBV29-1; possible D gene TRBD2, 7 bases. Germline CDR1 and CDR2: SQVTM and ANQGSEA. Between the trimmed V and J ends, which lost 5 bases and 4 bases, there was a span of 14 bases. The CDR3 runs 13 residues. CDR3 DNA sequence: TGCAGCGTTCCACAGGGAGGGAGAGAGACCCAGTACTTC. This translates into CSVPQGGRETQYF.

This chain connects TRBV11-1 to TRBJ2-3; 8 nucleotides align to TRBD2. This CDR3 spans 16 amino acids. The V gene's germline CDR1 is SGHAT and CDR2 FQDESV (reference sequence). J gave up 3 bases and V 1 base, and 6 bases lay outside the gene matches. The CDR3, as DNA: TGTGCCAGCAGCTTAGGAGTTAGCGGGGATACAGATACGCAGTATTTT. It encodes CASSLGVSGDTDTQYF.

This clonotype was seen a handful of times. The V gene is TRBV5-1, the J gene TRBJ2-7, with 10 bases fitting TRBD1. Germline lookup yields CDR1 SGHRS and CDR2 YFSETQ. There are 15 residues in the CDR3. J gave up 2 bases and V 5 bases, and 7 bases lay outside the gene matches. Written as DNA, the CDR3 is TGCGCCAGCAGTTCCCAGACAGGGGGCACCTACGAGCAGTACTTC. Protein product: CASSSQTGGTYEQYF.

This clonotype has only a few counts. The rearrangement uses TRBV7-2 and TRBJ2-1; 14 bases line up with TRBD2. V dropped 3 bases and J dropped 4; count of bases not matched to a gene: 14. Germline CDR1 SGHTA, CDR2 FQGNSA. There are 20 residues in the CDR3. The CDR3 loop is CASSFGLAGGPRYGYNEQFF. The CDR3 DNA is TGTGCCAGCAGCTTTGGACTAGCGGGAGGCCCAAGGTACGGATACAATGAGCAGTTCTTC.

Notes on this clonotype: This may be a read error, as it is one base from a much larger clone. The CDR3 DNA is TGTGCCATCAGTGAGGGGTTCGGCACTAACTACGAGCAGTACTTC. Amino acid sequence: CAISEGFGTNYEQYF. The V call is TRBV10-3, the J call TRBJ2-5; D uncertain. The DNA end favors TRBJ2-7, so the J call may be wrong. In germline, CDR1 is ENHRY, CDR2 SYGVKD. The CDR3 is made up of 15 amino acids.

As to this clonotype: A much bigger clone sits one base away, suggesting this may be a read error. V is TRBV7-2 and J is TRBJ2-5; 13 bases agree with TRBD2. CDR3 length: 17 amino acids. Germline-derived CDR1 and CDR2 are SGHTA and FQGNSA. V trimming: 1 base; J trimming: 11 bases; junction bases outside the gene matches: 13. This CDR3 is CASSLGTSGGAHNEQYF. CDR3 coding DNA: TGTGCCAGCAGCTTAGGCACTAGCGGGGGGGCCCACAATGAGCAGTACTTC.

The J gene is TRBJ2-1, the V gene TRBV12-3 or TRBV12-4; no firm D call. V shed 5 bases and J shed 4 bases, with 15 bases lying between them. The CDR3 extends over 15 amino acids. Written as DNA, the CDR3 is TGTGCCAGCAGTACGATAGGAGCTGGATACAATGAGCAGTTCTTC. This translates into CASSTIGAGYNEQFF.

The sample holds a few counts of this clonotype. The junction differs from germline at one of its ends, possibly a read error. The rearrangement links TRBV29-1 to TRBJ1-5; no firm D call. Looked up from germline, CDR1 is SQVTM and CDR2 is ANQGSEA. This CDR3 contains 13 residues. The CDR3 coding sequence is TGCAGCGTTAAAGAGAATAGCAATCAGCCCCAGCATTTT. As protein: CSVKENSNQPQHF.

In this sample, this clonotype turned up a few times. V and J are TRBV27 and TRBJ1-1, with D maybe TRBD1 (5 bases). Trimming left V 5 bases short and J 4 bases short, with 17 bases between. This CDR3 comprises 15 residues. Germline CDR1 reads MNHEY; CDR2 reads SMNVEV (reference sequence). Here the CDR3 reads CASSIMGRMSTEAFF. Here the CDR3 DNA reads TGTGCCAGCAGTATTATGGGACGGATGTCCACTGAAGCTTTCTTT.

This rearrangement joins TRBV27 to TRBJ1-1, with D perhaps matching TRBD1 (5 bases). V was pared by 3 bases and J by 8 bases, with 10 bases between. The CDR3 is 12 amino acids. CDR1 and CDR2 (germline): MNHEY, SMNVEV (reference sequence). CDR3 region: CASSFARGEAFF. The CDR3 nucleotides read TGTGCCAGCAGTTTCGCTAGGGGAGAAGCTTTCTTT.

The chain carries TRBV11-2 and TRBJ1-2, with 7 bases aligning to TRBD1. V was clipped by 4 bases and J by 8 bases; unmatched bases: 7. This CDR3 has 13 residues. CDR1 and CDR2 from the germline V gene are SGHAT and FQNNGV. CDR3 sequence (DNA): TGTGCCAGCAGCTCCCCCCGACAGGGAGGCTACACCTTC. Encoded protein: CASSSPRQGGYTF.

This clonotype occurred many times. The chain uses TRBV7-9 and TRBJ2-5, with D possibly TRBD2 on 6 matching bases. The CDR3 sequence is 13 residues long. The V end lost 6 bases, the J end lost 5 bases, and 13 bases lay between the germline ends. Germline assignment: CDR1 SEHNR and CDR2 FQNEAQ (reference sequence). CDR3 residues: CASRDSGSETQYF. Here the CDR3 DNA reads TGTGCCAGCAGAGATAGCGGTAGTGAGACCCAGTACTTC.